A selection of T cell receptor beta chains follows, all from one sample in a study of blood T cell repertoires in COVID-19. Sequenced by immunoSEQ multiplex PCR; TCRdb stores in-frame clones only, minus some. The profile shows around 170,000 clones, less than 90% of them singletons. The sample comprised PBMCs or T cells enriched from blood (not recorded which). These TCRs come from a woman in her fifties or sixties who had recovered from COVID-19. Each CDR3 is given with its conserved first and last residue.

CDR3 protein	V gene	CDR3 length	J gene
CASSFNTGGPNSADTQYF	TRBV28	18	TRBJ2-3
CAISERDMNSPLHF	TRBV10-3	14	TRBJ1-6
CASSVDRDSSEAFF	TRBV19	14	TRBJ1-1
CASSFGTGYEQYF	TRBV28	13	TRBJ2-7
CASSPGQPREPQYF	TRBV18	14	TRBJ2-5
CASREGLMSDTQYF	TRBV3-1/TRBV3-2	14	TRBJ2-3
CASSPISPGLYGYTF	TRBV18	15	TRBJ1-2
CASSYFGGENEQFF	TRBV6-2/TRBV6-3	14	TRBJ2-1
CASSNPPLGVNEQFF	TRBV6-2/TRBV6-3	15	TRBJ2-1
CASSLGRRDYEQYF	TRBV7-2	14	TRBJ2-7
CASSLKGARGYTF	TRBV5-4	13	TRBJ1-2
CASSPLVPGGTEAFF	TRBV18	15	TRBJ1-1
CASSEGTASEAFF	TRBV11-3	13	TRBJ1-1
CASSLVAGEGDTQYF	TRBV5-1	15	TRBJ2-3
CASQGALLSSYNSPLHF	TRBV21-1	17	TRBJ1-6
CASSPVPRDNKAFF	TRBV5-1	14	TRBJ1-1